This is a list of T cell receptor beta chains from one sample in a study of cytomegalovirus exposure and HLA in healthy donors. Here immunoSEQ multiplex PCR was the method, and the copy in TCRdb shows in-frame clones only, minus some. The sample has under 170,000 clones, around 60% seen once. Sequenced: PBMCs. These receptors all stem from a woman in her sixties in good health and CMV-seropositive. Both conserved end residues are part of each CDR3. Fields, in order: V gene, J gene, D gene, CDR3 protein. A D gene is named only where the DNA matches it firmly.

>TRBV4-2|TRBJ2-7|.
CASSPSDSEGHEQYF
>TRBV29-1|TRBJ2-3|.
CSVGGGLTDTQYF
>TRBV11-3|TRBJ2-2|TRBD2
CASSLTSGAGELFF
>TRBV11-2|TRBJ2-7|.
CASSLRSRSSYEQYF
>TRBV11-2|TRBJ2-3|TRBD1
CASSFGQGDTQYF
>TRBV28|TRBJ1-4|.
CASSFAGATNEKLFF
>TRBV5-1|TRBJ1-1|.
CASSLVAVAGVRVTEAFF
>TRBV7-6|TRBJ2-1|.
CASSLVSGSSYNEQFF
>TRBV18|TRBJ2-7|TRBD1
CASSKTGGHEQYF
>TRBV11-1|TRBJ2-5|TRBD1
CASSSSTGTEGTQYF
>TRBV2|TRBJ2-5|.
CASSPTRLETQYF
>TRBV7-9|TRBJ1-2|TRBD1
CASSATDRVVGYGYTF
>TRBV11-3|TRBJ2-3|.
CASSLGGDTDTQYF
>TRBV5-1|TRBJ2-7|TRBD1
CASSLGARTGIDEQYF
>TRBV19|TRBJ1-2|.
CASSMTEKRGYTF
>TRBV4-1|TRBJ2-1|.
CASSQDQPRGTYNEQFF
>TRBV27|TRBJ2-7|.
CASSFRGAPPGEQYF
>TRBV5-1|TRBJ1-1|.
CASSGGSGMNTEAFF
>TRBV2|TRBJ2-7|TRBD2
CASSARTSGTYEQYF
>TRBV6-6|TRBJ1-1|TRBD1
CATGTVNTEAFF
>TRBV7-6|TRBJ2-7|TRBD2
CASSSGLADFYEQYF
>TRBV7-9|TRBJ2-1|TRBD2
CASSLNKGLADEQFF
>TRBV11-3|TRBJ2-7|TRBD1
CASSLGGQGYEQYF
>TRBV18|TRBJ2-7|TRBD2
CASSASGGSYEQYF
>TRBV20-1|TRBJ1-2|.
CSARANYGYTF
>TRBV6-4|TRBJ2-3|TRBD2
CASSDSAGGTTDTQYF
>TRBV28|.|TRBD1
CASSTGTGGAEQYF
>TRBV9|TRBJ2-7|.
CASSAAGQRYEQYF
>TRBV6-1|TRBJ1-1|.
CASSELNTEAFF
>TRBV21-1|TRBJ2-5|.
CACSDSREETQYF
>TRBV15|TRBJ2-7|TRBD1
CATSRGQGLAEQYF
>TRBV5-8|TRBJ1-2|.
CASSPGRGGYTF
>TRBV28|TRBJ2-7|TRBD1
CASSQEDRGFKYF
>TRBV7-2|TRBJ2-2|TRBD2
CASSLGGLAGGLTGELFF
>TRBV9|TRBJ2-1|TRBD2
CASSVTAGDLGEQFF
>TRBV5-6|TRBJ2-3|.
CASSLVGEDTDTQYF
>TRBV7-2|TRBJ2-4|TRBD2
CASSRLAVGIQYF
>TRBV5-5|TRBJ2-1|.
CASSLAVGGMAFEQFF
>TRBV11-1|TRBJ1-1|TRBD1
CASSKGDRNTEAFF
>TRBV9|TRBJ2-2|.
CASSVDPVGELFF
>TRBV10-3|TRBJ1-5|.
CAISEELQGKTPQHF
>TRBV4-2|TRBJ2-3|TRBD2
CASSQIRGGRAGTDTQYF
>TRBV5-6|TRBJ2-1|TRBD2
CASSLPGLASNEQFF
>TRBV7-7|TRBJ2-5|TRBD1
CASSLGTGVETQYF
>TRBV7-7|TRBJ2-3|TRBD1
CASSSRTGPDTQYF
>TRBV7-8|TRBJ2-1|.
CASSSRREASYNEQFF
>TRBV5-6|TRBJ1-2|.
CASSLRSGWAYGYTF
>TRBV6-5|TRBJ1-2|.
CASQPPRGASGGYTF
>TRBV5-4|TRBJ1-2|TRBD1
CASRRDREDGYTF